This T cell receptor (beta chain) originates from a study of T cell repertoires in cytomegalovirus infection. Findings and limits, study-wide: Cumulative public TCR beta family frequency identified carriers of CMV plus the relevant HLA.

The CDR3 is 16 residues long. V lost 5 bases, J lost 9 bases, and 16 bases stayed unmatched. CDR1 is LNHDA, CDR2 SQIVND, per germline (reference sequence). TCRdb re-called the reads through MiXCR, storing one row per CDR3 protein. The table includes 680,000 or so distinct CDR3 sequences, 30% to 35% detected once. As concerns this clonotype: Its antigen remains unknown.

The J gene is TRBJ2-1, the V gene TRBV19, with 7 bases identical to TRBD2. The TCR originated in a human donor in good health (CMV status not recorded). Some clones in this sample may be carry-over from other donors' samples. The sequencing used cultured PBMCs, collected from culture after CMV antigen stimulation. Written as DNA, the CDR3 is TGTGCCAGTAGTCCTCGGGGGAGCGGGGTTAGCGGTGAGCAGTTCTTC. It yields the protein CASSPRGSGVSGEQFF. Full variable domain (rest looked up from reference TRBV19 and TRBJ2-1): DGGITQSPKYLFRKEGQNVTLSCEQNLNHDAMYWYRQDPGQGLRLIYYSQIVNDFQKGDIAEGYSVSREKKESFPLTVTSAQKNPTAFYLCASSPRGSGVSGEQFFGPGTRLTVL.